This is a list of T cell receptor beta chains from one sample in a study of T cells in Graves' hyperthyroidism and ophthalmopathy. TCRdb used MiXCR to reprocess the multiplex PCR reads, holding one entry per CDR3 protein. The sample has under 300,000 distinct CDR3 sequences; around 15% are singletons. Sequenced input: blood. These receptors originate from a woman aged 45 to 65 with Graves' hyperthyroidism that later progressed to Graves' ophthalmopathy. The CDR3 runs from the conserved cysteine through the conserved F or W. The D gene is left open where the match is weak. Size values are once, few and many counts, or a class for expanded clones, and some rows have none.

CDR3nt: TGTGCCAGTAGTTCCCTCGGGACTAGCGGGAGCTCTGGGGCCAACGTCCTGACTTTC
CDR3aa: CASSSLGTSGSSGANVLTF
v_gene: TRBV19
j_gene: TRBJ2-6
abundance: -
d_gene: TRBD2

CDR3nt: TGCAGTGCGCCCGACCTTAGCGGGAGCACAGATACGCAGTATTTT
CDR3aa: CSAPDLSGSTDTQYF
v_gene: TRBV20-1
j_gene: TRBJ2-3
abundance: many
d_gene: TRBD2

CDR3nt: TGCAGTGCTAGTCGTAACGGGAATGAAAAACTGTTTTTT
CDR3aa: CSASRNGNEKLFF
v_gene: TRBV20-1
j_gene: TRBJ1-4
abundance: many
d_gene: -

CDR3nt: TGCAGTTATAGACAGGGGGCGCACGAGACCCAGTACTTC
CDR3aa: CSYRQGAHETQYF
v_gene: TRBV20-1
j_gene: TRBJ2-5
abundance: many
d_gene: TRBD1

CDR3nt: TGCGCCAGCAGCCAAGTTTGGACAGGACCCTATGGCTACACCTTC
CDR3aa: CASSQVWTGPYGYTF
v_gene: TRBV4-1
j_gene: TRBJ1-2
abundance: many
d_gene: TRBD1

CDR3nt: TGTGCCAGCGGCCCCTTACTAGCGGCTGAGCAGTTCTTC
CDR3aa: CASGPLLAAEQFF
v_gene: TRBV7-3
j_gene: TRBJ2-1
abundance: -
d_gene: TRBD2

CDR3nt: TGTGCCAGCAGTTTAAAGGAACCAAGCACAGATACGCAGTATTTT
CDR3aa: CASSLKEPSTDTQYF
v_gene: TRBV27
j_gene: TRBJ2-3
abundance: -
d_gene: -

CDR3nt: TGCGCCAGCAGGTCCGGGACAGGGGAGAACATTCAGTACTTC
CDR3aa: CASRSGTGENIQYF
v_gene: TRBV5-1
j_gene: TRBJ2-4
abundance: many
d_gene: TRBD1

CDR3nt: TGTGCCACCAGTATTTCCTGGGGACAGGGAAGGGAAGCCGGGGAGCTGTTTTTT
CDR3aa: CATSISWGQGREAGELFF
v_gene: TRBV24-1
j_gene: TRBJ2-2
abundance: few
d_gene: TRBD1

CDR3nt: TGTGCCAGCTCACCGCAGGGGGGAGCCACAGATACGCAGTATTTT
CDR3aa: CASSPQGGATDTQYF
v_gene: TRBV18
j_gene: TRBJ2-3
abundance: -
d_gene: -

CDR3nt: TGTGCCAGCTCACCAGAGGTCACAGGGACCTATGGCTACACCTTC
CDR3aa: CASSPEVTGTYGYTF
v_gene: TRBV18
j_gene: TRBJ1-2
abundance: many
d_gene: -

CDR3nt: TGTGCCAGCAGTTTAAAAGGGGGCTACGAGCAGTACTTC
CDR3aa: CASSLKGGYEQYF
v_gene: TRBV12-3/TRBV12-4
j_gene: TRBJ2-7
abundance: many
d_gene: -

CDR3nt: TGTGCCAGCAGCCAGGACGGTAATCGGCCCTGGTATTTT
CDR3aa: CASSQDGNRPWYF
v_gene: TRBV3-1
j_gene: TRBJ1-5
abundance: -
d_gene: -

CDR3nt: TGTGCCAGCAAGAATCCCTCCCCCACAGATACGCAGTATTTT
CDR3aa: CASKNPSPTDTQYF
v_gene: TRBV6-1
j_gene: TRBJ2-3
abundance: -
d_gene: -

CDR3nt: TGTGCCAGCAGCTTACAGTTGTTTACTAGCACAGATACGCAGTATTTT
CDR3aa: CASSLQLFTSTDTQYF
v_gene: TRBV11-2
j_gene: TRBJ2-3
abundance: many
d_gene: -

CDR3nt: TGTGCCAGCACCCACCGGGTACCCCTTAATTCACCCCTCCACTTT
CDR3aa: CASTHRVPLNSPLHF
v_gene: TRBV6-5
j_gene: TRBJ1-6
abundance: many
d_gene: -

CDR3nt: TGTGCCAGCAGAGCGGGTAATAGCAATCAGCCCCAGCATTTT
CDR3aa: CASRAGNSNQPQHF
v_gene: TRBV28
j_gene: TRBJ1-5
abundance: many
d_gene: -

CDR3nt: TGTGCCAGCTCACCAGTTACCCGGACCTACGAGCAGTACTTC
CDR3aa: CASSPVTRTYEQYF
v_gene: TRBV18
j_gene: TRBJ2-7
abundance: -
d_gene: -

CDR3nt: TGTGCCAGCAGCTCGCCAAGGAGGTGGGCCCTCCACTTT
CDR3aa: CASSSPRRWALHF
v_gene: TRBV7-2
j_gene: TRBJ1-6
abundance: many
d_gene: -

CDR3nt: TGTGCCAGCTCACCACCCCTGGCTCAGGGAGAGACCCAGTACTTC
CDR3aa: CASSPPLAQGETQYF
v_gene: TRBV18
j_gene: TRBJ2-5
abundance: many
d_gene: -

CDR3nt: TGTGCCAGCAGTGCCTTTGGGGCGCGCGGCTATGGCTACACCTTC
CDR3aa: CASSAFGARGYGYTF
v_gene: TRBV14
j_gene: TRBJ1-2
abundance: many
d_gene: -

CDR3nt: TGTGCCAGCAGCTTAGAAATCTACAATGAGCAGTTCTTC
CDR3aa: CASSLEIYNEQFF
v_gene: TRBV11-2
j_gene: TRBJ2-1
abundance: many
d_gene: -